The 23 T cell receptor beta chains in this list originate from one sample, sequenced in a study of blood T cell repertoires in COVID-19. Only in-frame clones appear in the TCRdb table, and some are missing; sequencing was by immunoSEQ multiplex PCR. The table has around 180,000 clones, 70% to 90% seen once; the top ten hold less than 3.5%. Source material: peripheral blood. These receptors were collected from a young woman with active or convalescent COVID-19.

The V gene is TRBV24-1, the J gene TRBJ2-7, with TRBD1 matching over 9 bases. The J segment lost 0 bases and the V segment lost 3 bases, leaving 8 bases of the junction unmatched. Germline V CDR1 and CDR2: KGHDR, SFDVKD. The CDR3 length is 17 residues. The CDR3 here is CATSDRPGQGSSYEQYF. DNA for the CDR3: TGTGCCACCAGTGATCGACCCGGACAGGGGAGCTCCTACGAGCAGTACTTC.

This chain connects TRBV6-5 to TRBJ1-1; 7 bases line up with TRBD1. Trimming took 7 bases from V and 0 from J; bases not matched to a gene: 8. CDR3 length equals 15 residues. Germline CDR1 and CDR2: MNHEY and SVGAGI. The CDR3 sequence: CASNPTGQLNTEAFF. The CDR3 DNA reads as TGTGCCAGCAACCCAACGGGACAGTTGAACACTGAAGCTTTCTTT.

This clone was counted a single time. The V and J genes are TRBV28 and TRBJ2-7; D gene unclear. V was trimmed by 2 bases and J by 6 bases, leaving 5 bases between them. Germline CDR1 MDHEN, CDR2 SYDVKM. The CDR3 spans 11 residues. The CDR3 sequence: CASSLHSEQYF. The CDR3 DNA reads TGTGCCAGCAGTTTACATAGCGAGCAGTACTTC. The whole variable domain, remainder taken from reference TRBV28 and TRBJ2-7, is DVKVTQSSRYLVKRTGEKVFLECVQDMDHENMFWYRQDPGLGLRLIYFSYDVKMKEKGDIPEGYSVSREKKERFSLILESASTNQTSMYLCASSLHSEQYFGPGTRLTVT.

This rearrangement joins TRBV6-5 to TRBJ1-2; the match to TRBD1 covers 8 bases. CDR1 and CDR2 from the germline V gene are MNHEY and SVGAGI. CDR3 length: 14 residues. V lost 6 bases and J lost 5; bases outside the gene matches: 8. The CDR3 bases are TGTGCCAGCAGCGGCGGACAGGGTTTTTATGGCTACACCTTC. It encodes CASSGGQGFYGYTF.

This clone was found once. This chain links TRBV7-2 with TRBJ2-1; 9 bases map to TRBD1. The germline CDR1 and CDR2 sequences are SGHTA and FQGNSA. The CDR3 contains 14 residues. With V trimmed by 5 bases and J by 8 bases, 7 bases remained unmatched. CDR3 region: CASSPRDRVYEQFF. In DNA form, the CDR3 reads TGTGCCAGCAGCCCCCGGGACAGGGTATATGAGCAGTTCTTC.

The rearrangement uses TRBV27 and TRBJ2-3, with D tentatively TRBD1 (6 bases). The CDR3 runs 13 residues. Trimming shortened V by 7 bases and J by 4 bases, and 12 bases separated the two germline ends. The germline gives CDR1 MNHEY, CDR2 SMNVEV (reference sequence). In DNA form, the CDR3 reads TGTGCCAGCAAATCAGGGGTCCCAGATACGCAGTATTTT. Translation gives CASKSGVPDTQYF.

Details on this clone: One end of the junction does not line up with germline, which may come from a read error. V usage is TRBV6-5 and J usage is TRBJ2-1; 11 nucleotides align to TRBD1. The germline CDR1 and CDR2 sequences are MNHEY and SVGAGI. CDR3 length: 13 residues. The CDR3 region has the DNA TGTGCCAGCAGGGAGCCGGGACAGGGGGGTTTGCTCTTC. This gives the protein CASREPGQGGLLF.

The V and J genes are TRBV7-6 and TRBJ1-1; tentative D call: TRBD1 (5 bases). This CDR3 contains 13 residues. The V end lost 0 bases, the J end lost 7 bases, and 9 bases lay between the germline ends. Germline-derived CDR1 and CDR2 are SGHVS and FNYEAQ. The CDR3 region has the DNA TGTGCCAGCAGCTTAGCCGCCGGGGGTGAAGCTTTCTTT. As protein: CASSLAAGGEAFF.

The J gene is TRBJ2-1, the V gene TRBV19; maybe TRBD2 (6 bases). V was pared by 5 bases and J by 3 bases, with 11 bases between. This CDR3 has 14 residues. Germline V gene data show CDR1 as LNHDA and CDR2 as SQIVND (reference sequence). CDR3 coding DNA: TGTGCCAGTAGTTGGGGGGACGGCTACAATGAGCAGTTCTTC. Residues: CASSWGDGYNEQFF.

The V call is TRBV30, the J call TRBJ1-2; maybe TRBD1 (6 bases). V was cut by 2 bases and J by 7 bases, with 20 bases left in between. This CDR3 contains 15 residues. The germline V gene encodes CDR1 GTSNPN and CDR2 SVGIG (reference sequence). CDR3 amino acids: CAWSPPPTGPLGYTF. For the CDR3, the DNA is TGTGCCTGGAGTCCTCCCCCGACAGGCCCACTTGGCTACACCTTC.

This chain uses TRBV5-4 with TRBJ2-7; 10 nucleotides agree with TRBD1. V was pared by 3 bases and J by 6 bases, with 3 bases of the junction left unmatched. Germline CDR1 is SGHNT and CDR2 is YYREEE (reference sequence). The CDR3 spans 13 residues. The CDR3 sequence: CASSWDRGGEQYF. DNA of the CDR3: TGTGCCAGCAGCTGGGACAGGGGTGGCGAGCAGTACTTC.

This clone was counted a single time. The chain recombines TRBV19 with TRBJ1-2, with a weak D call TRBD1 (5 bases). V was pared by 3 bases and J by 4 bases, with 9 bases between. Germline CDR1 LNHDA, CDR2 SQIVND (reference sequence). The CDR3 sequence is 13 residues long. CDR3 nucleotides: TGTGCCAGTAGTATTAACAGGTTCTATGGCTACACCTTC. As protein: CASSINRFYGYTF.

The gene calls are TRBV10-3 and TRBJ2-6; 9 bases line up with TRBD1. CDR3 length equals 20 residues. The junction had 14 bases not matched to a gene; V was cut back by 5 bases and J by 0 bases. Germline assignment: CDR1 ENHRY and CDR2 SYGVKD. This CDR3 is CAISSPWTGTGNSGANVLTF. The CDR3 DNA sequence: TGTGCCATCAGTTCGCCTTGGACCGGGACAGGGAACTCTGGGGCCAACGTCCTGACTTTC.

The V call is TRBV19, the J call TRBJ2-1; 9 nucleotides align to TRBD1. This CDR3 is built from 14 residues. The junction had 5 bases not matched to a gene; V was cut back by 3 bases and J by 8 bases. Germline lookup yields CDR1 LNHDA and CDR2 SQIVND (reference sequence). The CDR3 loop is CASSIEDRGDEQFF. CDR3 sequence (DNA): TGTGCCAGTAGTATTGAGGACAGGGGCGATGAGCAGTTCTTC.

V is TRBV19 and J is TRBJ2-1, with D possibly matching TRBD1 (6 bases). Trimming cost V 7 bases and J 0 bases, with 13 bases left between them. The germline V gene encodes CDR1 LNHDA and CDR2 SQIVND (reference sequence). This CDR3 comprises 15 residues. DNA of the CDR3: TGTGCCAGTACTGGGGGCTCCCTCTCCTACAATGAGCAGTTCTTC. Its translation: CASTGGSLSYNEQFF.

This clone appeared a single time. This chain uses TRBV19 with TRBJ1-5; the match to TRBD1 covers 7 bases. The germline gives CDR1 LNHDA, CDR2 SQIVND (reference sequence). Trimming at V came to 4 bases and at J to 5 bases, leaving 8 bases not matched to a gene. CDR3 size: 15 residues. The CDR3 DNA reads as TGTGCCAGTAGTAGAGAACCGGGACAGTATCAGCCCCAGCATTTT. This gives the protein CASSREPGQYQPQHF.

J is TRBJ1-1 and V is TRBV15, with unresolved D. This CDR3 spans 12 amino acids. The V end lost 3 bases, the J end lost 1 base, and 3 bases lay between the germline ends. CDR1 is LNHNV and CDR2 is YYDKDF in the germline V gene (reference sequence). CDR3 residues: CATSRRNTEAFF. Here the CDR3 DNA reads TGTGCCACCAGCAGGCGGAACACTGAAGCTTTCTTT.

The chain has TRBV30 and TRBJ1-5; TRBD1 matches at 9 bases. Unmatched junction bases numbered 0, after V lost 0 bases and J lost 0 bases. Germline V gives CDR1 GTSNPN, CDR2 SVGIG (reference sequence). CDR3 size: 15 residues. CDR3: CAWSVQGASNQPQHF. CDR3 in DNA: TGTGCCTGGAGTGTACAGGGGGCTAGCAATCAGCCCCAGCATTTT.

The chain has TRBV5-1 and TRBJ1-2, with 8 positions matching TRBD1. The V gene's germline CDR1 is SGHRS and CDR2 YFSETQ. The CDR3 sequence is 13 residues long. The junction had 3 bases not matched to a gene; V was cut back by 0 bases and J by 8 bases. The chain's CDR3 is CASSLGQGSGYTF. CDR3 nucleotides: TGCGCCAGCAGCTTGGGACAGGGGAGCGGCTACACCTTC.

V gene TRBV28 combines with J gene TRBJ1-1; the D gene is possibly TRBD1 (5 bases). The CDR3 covers 14 residues. V was pared by 4 bases and J by 4 bases, with 13 bases between. CDR1 is MDHEN, CDR2 SYDVKM, per germline. The CDR3 coding sequence is TGTGCCAGCAGTTCCAGGGCCAAAGGCACTGAAGCTTTCTTT. Amino acid sequence: CASSSRAKGTEAFF.

The V call is TRBV19, the J call TRBJ1-5; 12 positions match TRBD1. V dropped 5 bases and J dropped 6; count of bases not matched to a gene: 5. There are 15 residues in the CDR3. Germline values: CDR1 LNHDA, CDR2 SQIVND (reference sequence). The CDR3 coding sequence is TGTGCCAGTAGTCCCGGGACAGGGGGCTCTCAGCCCCAGCATTTT. Translated, it gives CASSPGTGGSQPQHF.

Worth noting for this clone: Distinct nucleotide sequences in the sample also encode this CDR3. The V and J genes are TRBV19 and TRBJ1-2; TRBD1 is a possible D gene (5 bases). The germline CDR1 and CDR2 sequences are LNHDA and SQIVND (reference sequence). The CDR3 contains 12 residues. Trimming pared 6 bases from V and 5 bases from J, leaving 10 bases between. The CDR3 DNA reads TGTGCCAGTAGCCGAGACAGTTATGGCTACACCTTC. Amino acids: CASSRDSYGYTF.

This clone appeared a few times. V gene TRBV3-1 (or the pseudogene TRBV3-2) combines with J gene TRBJ1-3, with a weak D call TRBD1 (6 bases). The ends were cut back, 4 bases at V and 3 bases at J, with 19 bases in the middle. CDR1 LGHDT and CDR2 YNNKEL come from the germline V gene (reference sequence). CDR3 length: 17 residues. CDR3 region: CASSPKIGGGGGNTIYF. CDR3 nucleotide sequence: TGTGCCAGCAGCCCCAAGATTGGTGGGGGCGGTGGAAACACCATATATTTT.